What follows are 17 T cell receptor beta chains derived from one specimen sequenced in a study of blood T cell repertoires in COVID-19. Some clones are missing from TCRdb's copy, which holds only in-frame ones; the method was immunoSEQ multiplex PCR. The sample has about 200,000 clones, 89% seen once. The sample was PBMCs or T cells enriched from blood (not recorded which). The receptor source for this set is a young woman who had recovered from COVID-19.

This clone was seen a single time. This sequence joins TRBV5-1 and TRBJ2-7; D is perhaps TRBD1 (5 bases). This CDR3 has 14 amino acids. Trimming shortened V by 4 bases and J by 0 bases, and 11 bases separated the two germline ends. Germline V CDR1 and CDR2: SGHRS, YFSETQ. CDR3: CASSPNRNSYEQYF. CDR3 bases: TGCGCCAGCAGCCCGAACAGGAACTCCTACGAGCAGTACTTC.

The chain recombines TRBV9 with TRBJ1-2, with 9 bases fitting TRBD1. Germline assignment: CDR1 SGDLS and CDR2 YYNGEE. This CDR3 is built from 16 residues. Trimming at V came to 4 bases and at J to 6 bases, leaving 13 bases not matched to a gene. CDR3 protein: CASSPYLTGGLDGYTF. DNA for the CDR3: TGTGCCAGCAGCCCTTATTTGACAGGGGGATTGGATGGCTACACCTTC.

The rearrangement joins TRBV11-3 to TRBJ1-2; a possible D gene is TRBD1 (6 bases). There are 16 residues in the CDR3. Between the trimmed V and J ends, which lost 1 base and 4 bases, there was a span of 16 bases. In germline, CDR1 is SGHNT, CDR2 YENEEA. The CDR3 DNA is TGTGCCAGCAGCTTAGGACCCCCCGACAGGCCCTATGGCTACACCTTC. Protein: CASSLGPPDRPYGYTF.

This chain links TRBV5-1 with TRBJ2-5; TRBD2 matches 16 bases. The germline V gene encodes CDR1 SGHRS and CDR2 YFSETQ. V trimming: 4 bases; J trimming: 5 bases; junction bases outside the gene matches: 5. The CDR3 has 16 residues. As DNA, the CDR3 is TGCGCCAGCAGCCCAGGGACTAGCGGGGGGGAGGAGACCCAGTACTTC. Protein: CASSPGTSGGEETQYF. The complete variable domain, with remaining parts taken from reference TRBV5-1 and TRBJ2-5, reads KAGVTQTPRYLIKTRGQQVTLSCSPISGHRSVSWYQQTPGQGLQFLFEYFSETQRNKGNFPGRFSGRQFSNSRSEMNVSTLELGDSALYLCASSPGTSGGEETQYFGPGTRLLVL.

The chain joins TRBV28 to TRBJ2-2, with D perhaps matching TRBD2 (6 bases). There are 14 residues in the CDR3. V was cut by 2 bases and J by 4 bases, with 8 bases left in between. Germline CDR1 reads MDHEN; CDR2 reads SYDVKM. Here the CDR3 DNA reads TGTGCCAGCAGTTTACAGGGAGGCACCGGGGAGCTGTTTTTT. It codes for CASSLQGGTGELFF. The full variable domain, in which reference TRBV28 and TRBJ2-2 provide the parts outside the CDR3, is DVKVTQSSRYLVKRTGEKVFLECVQDMDHENMFWYRQDPGLGLRLIYFSYDVKMKEKGDIPEGYSVSREKKERFSLILESASTNQTSMYLCASSLQGGTGELFFGEGSRLTVL.

This chain joins TRBV5-4 and TRBJ1-1; tentatively, D is TRBD1 (5 bases). V was trimmed by 5 bases and J by 7 bases, leaving 15 bases between them. The CDR3 totals 13 residues. Germline V gives CDR1 SGHNT, CDR2 YYREEE (reference sequence). As DNA, the CDR3 is TGTGCCAGCAGTCACAGATGGGGCTTTGAAGCTTTCTTT. It yields the protein CASSHRWGFEAFF.

The genes are TRBV7-9 and TRBJ1-1; D is unclear. Trimming took 0 bases from V and 3 from J, leaving 11 bases between them. In germline, CDR1 is SEHNR, CDR2 FQNEAQ (reference sequence). The CDR3 has 15 residues. DNA for the CDR3: TGTGCCAGCAGCTTAGCTGAGGGTATGGACACTGAAGCTTTCTTT. It codes for CASSLAEGMDTEAFF. The entire variable domain, with the rest obtained from reference TRBV7-9 and TRBJ1-1, is as follows: DTGVSQNPRHKITKRGQNVTFRCDPISEHNRLYWYRQTLGQGPEFLTYFQNEAQLEKSRLLSDRFSAERPKGSFSTLEIQRTEQGDSAMYLCASSLAEGMDTEAFFGQGTRLTVV.

The chain is built from TRBV9 and TRBJ1-2; D may be TRBD1 (6 bases). This CDR3 is 13 amino acids long. The germline V gene encodes CDR1 SGDLS and CDR2 YYNGEE. Trimming left V 3 bases short and J 4 bases short, with 10 bases between. DNA for the CDR3: TGTGCCAGCAGCGGGACAGCTGGCTATGGCTACACCTTC. As protein: CASSGTAGYGYTF.

The chain couples TRBV7-9 to TRBJ1-5; D gene unclear. Trimming stripped 2 bases from V and 3 bases from J, with 17 bases between. Germline values: CDR1 SEHNR, CDR2 FQNEAQ (reference sequence). This CDR3 spans 17 amino acids. The CDR3 nucleotides are TGTGCCAGCAGCTTATCACTGGGAGGCGAGGTCAATCAGCCCCAGCATTTT. This sequence encodes CASSLSLGGEVNQPQHF.

The chain is built from TRBV3-1 (or the pseudogene TRBV3-2) and TRBJ2-2; the D gene is possibly TRBD2 (6 bases). The CDR3 has 17 residues. CDR1 is LGHDT, CDR2 YNNKEL, per germline (reference sequence). V shed 2 bases and J shed 0 bases, with 13 bases lying between them. In DNA form, the CDR3 reads TGTGCCAGCAGCCAATTATCTACGGGGGCGAACACCGGGGAGCTGTTTTTT. This codes for CASSQLSTGANTGELFF.

The chain couples TRBV19 to TRBJ2-2, with a tentative D call TRBD1 (6 bases). The germline V gene encodes CDR1 LNHDA and CDR2 SQIVND (reference sequence). This CDR3 region has 14 residues. V was shortened by 6 bases and J by 7 bases, with 15 bases between the two germline ends. The CDR3 reads CASRADRPNGELFF. In DNA form, the CDR3 reads TGTGCCAGTAGGGCCGACAGGCCGAACGGGGAGCTGTTTTTT. Full variable domain (missing parts from reference TRBV19 and TRBJ2-2): DGGITQSPKYLFRKEGQNVTLSCEQNLNHDAMYWYRQDPGQGLRLIYYSQIVNDFQKGDIAEGYSVSREKKESFPLTVTSAQKNPTAFYLCASRADRPNGELFFGEGSRLTVL.

J is TRBJ1-6 and V is TRBV9; D might be TRBD1 (6 bases). The CDR3 has 14 amino acids. From germline, CDR1 is SGDLS and CDR2 YYNGEE. V was trimmed by 3 bases and J by 7 bases, leaving 11 bases between them. The CDR3 DNA reads TGTGCCAGCAGCGCTCTGACAGGCAATTCACCCCTCCACTTT. Translating gives CASSALTGNSPLHF.

The J gene is TRBJ2-4, the V gene TRBV14; 8 bases match TRBD2. The germline V gene encodes CDR1 SGHDN and CDR2 FVKESK. The CDR3 has 16 amino acids. V shed 3 bases, J shed 2 bases, and the junction held 6 bases outside the gene matches. CDR3 in amino acids: CASSHPGGGTKNIQYF. CDR3 nucleotides: TGTGCCAGCAGCCACCCGGGAGGGGGGACCAAAAACATTCAGTACTTC.

This clone was observed a single time. V is TRBV7-9 and J is TRBJ1-2; 7 bases agree with TRBD1. The V gene end was trimmed by 5 bases and the J gene end by 7 bases; junction bases not matched to a gene: 7. Per the germline V gene, CDR1 is SEHNR and CDR2 is FQNEAQ (reference sequence). This CDR3 is built from 13 residues. CDR3 DNA sequence: TGTGCCAGCAGCGCCGGACAGGTACTTGGCTACACCTTC. Its translation is CASSAGQVLGYTF.

The chain has TRBV29-1 and TRBJ2-7; D is ambiguous. Trimming stripped 5 bases from V and 1 base from J, with 9 bases between. The CDR3 consists of 12 residues. Per the germline V gene, CDR1 is SQVTM and CDR2 is ANQGSEA. DNA for the CDR3: TGCAGCGTTCAAGGCAGTTCCTACGAGCAGTACTTC. This codes for CSVQGSSYEQYF.

The chain recombines TRBV9 with TRBJ1-2; TRBD1 matches 7 bases. Trimming took 3 bases from V and 0 from J; bases not matched to a gene: 8. CDR3 length: 16 amino acids. Germline CDR1 SGDLS, CDR2 YYNGEE. CDR3 region: CASSASSGTANYGYTF. For the CDR3, the DNA is TGTGCCAGCAGCGCGTCCTCCGGGACAGCTAACTATGGCTACACCTTC. The full variable domain, in which reference TRBV9 and TRBJ1-2 provide the parts outside the CDR3, is DSGVTQTPKHLITATGQRVTLRCSPRSGDLSVYWYQQSLDQGLQFLIQYYNGEERAKGNILERFSAQQFPDLHSELNLSSLELGDSALYFCASSASSGTANYGYTFGSGTRLTVV.

The gene calls are TRBV19 and TRBJ2-3; D is perhaps TRBD1 (6 bases). The V gene lost 11 bases and the J gene lost 2 bases, with 20 bases spanning the gap. Germline values: CDR1 LNHDA, CDR2 SQIVND (reference sequence). The CDR3 has 15 amino acids. This CDR3 is CASYQPGVATDTQYF. In DNA form, the CDR3 reads TGTGCCTCCTACCAGCCAGGGGTTGCCACAGATACGCAGTATTTT.